This is a list of T cell receptor beta chains from one sample in a study of blood T cell repertoires in COVID-19. The protocol was immunoSEQ multiplex PCR, while the TCRdb copy is restricted to in-frame clones and leaves out a portion. This table holds approximately 160,000 clones, about 85% found once. Sequenced input: PBMCs or T cells enriched from blood (not recorded which). The receptors shown here come from a woman aged 45-60 years who had recovered from COVID-19. Both conserved end residues are part of each CDR3. Each record gives: V gene, clone size, D gene, J gene, CDR3 protein, CDR3 DNA. The D gene is left open where the match is weak. Expanded clones get a size class; other rows say once, few or many, or leave the size out.

TRBV10-3	few	.	TRBJ1-5	CAISPGGREGQPQHF	TGTGCCATCAGCCCGGGCGGCAGGGAGGGCCAGCCCCAGCATTTT
TRBV20-1	.	TRBD2	TRBJ2-1	CSATGGGEQFF	TGCAGTGCTACTGGCGGGGGTGAGCAGTTCTTC
TRBV6-5	.	TRBD1	TRBJ1-6	CASSTRDRVRF	TGTGCCAGCAGTACTCGGGACAGGGTGCGATTT
TRBV7-9	.	TRBD2	TRBJ2-1	CASRVTSANEQFF	TGTGCCAGCAGGGTTACTAGCGCCAATGAGCAGTTCTTC
TRBV7-2	.	TRBD2	TRBJ2-3	CASSSLAGGSGTQYF	TGTGCCAGCAGCTCACTAGCGGGGGGATCGGGTACGCAGTATTTT
TRBV28	.	TRBD1	TRBJ1-5	CASRSAGQSLQPQHF	TGTGCCAGCAGATCCGCGGGACAGAGTTTACAGCCCCAGCATTTT
TRBV25-1	few	TRBD1	TRBJ2-7	CASSEGQGAYEQYF	TGTGCCAGCAGTGAAGGACAGGGGGCCTACGAGCAGTACTTC
TRBV6-2/TRBV6-3	once	TRBD2	TRBJ2-1	CASSYTAGAKNEQFF	TGTGCCAGCAGTTACACGGCGGGAGCGAAGAATGAGCAGTTCTTC
TRBV7-2	.	.	TRBJ1-4	CASTGFTTNEKLFF	TGTGCCTCAACAGGTTTTACAACTAATGAAAAACTGTTTTTT
TRBV5-4	.	TRBD1	TRBJ1-3	CASSATGGTGNTIYF	TGTGCCAGCAGCGCCACAGGGGGCACTGGAAACACCATATATTTT
TRBV5-1	.	.	TRBJ2-7	CASTEDSYEQYF	TGCGCCAGCACCGAAGACAGTTACGAGCAGTACTTC
TRBV5-4	once	TRBD2	TRBJ2-1	CASSLGTGLAGDNEQFF	TGTGCCAGCAGCTTGGGAACGGGACTAGCGGGCGACAATGAGCAGTTCTTC
TRBV13	.	.	TRBJ1-1	CASSLGHRVEGNTEAFF	TGTGCCAGCAGCTTAGGTCACAGGGTAGAGGGGAACACTGAAGCTTTCTTT
TRBV29-1	few	TRBD2	TRBJ2-1	CSVRTSGNNEQFF	TGCAGCGTTAGGACTAGCGGAAACAATGAGCAGTTCTTC
TRBV19	.	.	TRBJ1-1	CASRSGYRDTEAFF	TGTGCCAGTAGATCGGGGTATCGCGACACTGAAGCTTTCTTT
TRBV11-2	.	.	TRBJ2-5	CASSLGLTYQETQYF	TGTGCCAGCAGCTTAGGACTGACGTACCAAGAGACCCAGTACTTC
TRBV21-1	.	.	TRBJ2-7	CASRVPGARYEQYF	TGTGCCAGCAGAGTCCCAGGGGCAAGGTACGAGCAGTACTTC
TRBV7-2	.	.	TRBJ2-2	CASSLVPGTNTGELFF	TGTGCCAGCAGCTTAGTTCCGGGGACGAACACCGGGGAGCTGTTTTTT
TRBV6-5	.	TRBD2	TRBJ2-7	CASSKRPSGSYEQYF	TGTGCCAGCAGTAAACGACCTAGCGGGAGTTACGAGCAGTACTTC
TRBV18	.	TRBD1	TRBJ1-2	CASSPKAGQGIPNYGYTF	TGTGCCAGCTCACCAAAGGCGGGACAGGGTATCCCTAACTATGGCTACACCTTC
TRBV6-2/TRBV6-3	.	.	TRBJ2-5	CASSYSPGQETQYF	TGTGCCAGCAGTTACTCTCCGGGTCAAGAGACCCAGTACTTC
TRBV6-1	.	.	TRBJ2-3	CASSEGSGYTDTQYF	TGTGCCAGCAGTGAAGGTAGCGGCTACACAGATACGCAGTATTTT
TRBV6-5	.	.	TRBJ1-1	CASFRGRTEAFF	TGTGCCAGCTTTCGGGGTAGGACTGAAGCTTTCTTT
TRBV6-2/TRBV6-3	.	TRBD2	TRBJ2-7	CASSYAGGPNEQYF	TGTGCCAGCAGTTACGCGGGGGGGCCAAACGAGCAGTACTTC
TRBV28	few	TRBD1	TRBJ1-4	CASSAWTGPNEKLFF	TGTGCCAGCAGTGCCTGGACAGGTCCCAATGAAAAACTGTTTTTT
TRBV11-2	.	TRBD2	TRBJ2-3	CASTRTSGRLNTQYF	TGTGCCAGCACCCGGACTAGCGGGAGATTAAATACGCAGTATTTT
TRBV6-5	.	TRBD1	TRBJ1-6	CASSLIGQGNSPLHF	TGTGCCAGCAGCCTAATCGGACAGGGGAATTCACCCCTCCACTTT
TRBV10-1	.	.	TRBJ2-1	CASSESARAHEQFF	TGCGCCAGCAGTGAGTCAGCCAGGGCCCATGAGCAGTTCTTC
TRBV2	.	TRBD2	TRBJ2-1	CASSGGPNEQFF	TGTGCCAGTTCGGGGGGGCCGAATGAGCAGTTCTTC
TRBV4-1	once	TRBD1	TRBJ1-3	CASSHPTGSSGNTIYF	TGCGCCAGCAGCCATCCGACAGGGAGCTCTGGAAACACCATATATTTT
TRBV11-3	.	TRBD1	TRBJ1-3	CASSSRQGVNTIYF	TGTGCCAGCAGCTCAAGACAGGGTGTAAACACCATATATTTT
TRBV20-1	.	.	TRBJ2-1	CSASSLPYNEQFF	TGCAGTGCTAGTAGCCTACCATACAATGAGCAGTTCTTC
TRBV10-3	.	.	TRBJ1-2	CAISNIQRGSYGYTF	TGTGCCATCAGTAACATTCAAAGGGGTTCCTATGGCTACACCTTC
TRBV12-3/TRBV12-4	few	TRBD2	TRBJ2-7	CASSLQGRSGSF	TGTGCCAGCAGTTTACAGGGGCGTAGCGGGAGCTTC
TRBV7-2	.	TRBD2	TRBJ2-3	CASSFAGAITDTQYF	TGTGCCAGCAGCTTTGCGGGAGCGATCACAGATACGCAGTATTTT
TRBV3-1/TRBV3-2	.	TRBD1	TRBJ1-2	CASSPGQGFGYTF	TGTGCCAGCAGCCCCGGACAGGGGTTTGGCTACACCTTC
TRBV3-1/TRBV3-2	.	TRBD1	TRBJ1-4	CASSHQTGGYEKLFF	TGTGCCAGCAGCCACCAAACAGGGGGCTATGAAAAACTGTTTTTT
TRBV10-3	.	TRBD1	TRBJ2-7	CATLGTGGDEQYF	TGTGCCACGTTAGGGACAGGGGGCGACGAGCAGTACTTC
TRBV27	.	.	TRBJ2-1	CASSLYRTEGWFF	TGTGCCAGCAGTTTATATCGGACAGAAGGTTGGTTCTTC
TRBV6-5	.	TRBD1	TRBJ1-1	CASSYSGTGNTEAFF	TGTGCCAGCAGTTACTCCGGGACAGGGAACACTGAAGCTTTCTTT
TRBV4-1	.	TRBD1	TRBJ1-2	CASSRGTGENYGYTF	TGCGCCAGCAGCCGAGGGACAGGGGAAAACTATGGCTACACCTTC
TRBV18	once	.	TRBJ2-3	CASSKQDSTDTQYF	TGTGCCAGCTCAAAACAGGACAGCACAGATACGCAGTATTTT
TRBV28	once	TRBD1	TRBJ1-1	CASRSGQGRNTEAFF	TGTGCCAGCAGATCGGGACAGGGACGGAACACTGAAGCTTTCTTT
TRBV28	.	.	TRBJ1-6	CAITDRLNSPLHF	TGTGCCATTACTGACAGACTTAATTCACCCCTCCACTTT
TRBV5-1	.	TRBD1	TRBJ2-7	CASSQRGGDYEQYF	TGCGCCAGCAGCCAAAGAGGGGGCGACTACGAGCAGTACTTC
TRBV29-1	.	TRBD2	TRBJ2-1	CSVRSGTNNEQFF	TGCAGCGTTCGTAGCGGGACCAACAATGAGCAGTTCTTC
TRBV10-2	.	.	TRBJ2-3	CASSANTDTQYF	TGCGCCAGCAGTGCCAACACAGATACGCAGTATTTT
TRBV5-4	.	.	TRBJ2-2	CASSLAQGGSTGELFF	TGTGCCAGCAGCTTGGCGCAGGGGGGTAGCACCGGGGAGCTGTTTTTT
TRBV7-9	.	.	TRBJ1-3	CASSKGYSGNTIYF	TGTGCCAGCAGTAAGGGGTACTCTGGAAACACCATATATTTT
TRBV25-1	.	TRBD2	TRBJ2-3	CASTAGTGTSVLDTQYF	TGTGCCAGCACCGCGGGGACCGGGACTAGCGTTTTAGATACGCAGTATTTT
TRBV11-2	.	.	TRBJ2-5	CASSRGQETQYF	TGTGCCAGTAGCCGGGGACAAGAGACCCAGTACTTC